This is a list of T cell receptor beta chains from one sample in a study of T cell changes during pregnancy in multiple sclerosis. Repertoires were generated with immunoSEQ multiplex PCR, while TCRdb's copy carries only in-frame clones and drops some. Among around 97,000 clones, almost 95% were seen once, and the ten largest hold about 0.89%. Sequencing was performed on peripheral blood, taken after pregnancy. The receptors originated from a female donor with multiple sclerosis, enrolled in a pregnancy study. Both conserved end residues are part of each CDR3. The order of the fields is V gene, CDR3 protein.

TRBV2	CASNGAKGVGRSYEQYF
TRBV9	CASTAGLAGVGTDTQYF
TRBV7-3	CASSLGTGGADTQYF
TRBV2	CASRVGLSNQPQHF
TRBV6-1	CASSEGRQGATYNEQFF
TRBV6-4	CASSAVRERGSSTDTQYF
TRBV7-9	CASSFGSRGNTEAFF
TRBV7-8	CASSLTGALYNEQFF
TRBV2	CASSERTGGRGETQYF
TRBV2	CASNRVPLEAFF
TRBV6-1	CASRPPRAGYNEQFF
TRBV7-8	CASSFGLAETYEQYF
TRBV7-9	CASSEQLYEQYF
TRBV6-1	CASRGTALSNQPQHF
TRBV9	CASSPAGLAVKGEQFF
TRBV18	CASSTTRGQETQYF
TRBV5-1	CASSSPFGGLNTEAFF
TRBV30	CAWSGGVNEKLFF
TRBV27	CASSPWALSNTEAFF
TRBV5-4	CASSLQGGESPLHF
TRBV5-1	CASSELGLAGGVSYEQYF
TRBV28	CASSPLGGGQVRPQHF
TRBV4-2	CASSQADRDGSPLHF
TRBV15	CATSRGGGDQPQHF
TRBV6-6	CASTPTRSGRDEQYF
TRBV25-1	CASSEAGVYEQYF
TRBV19	CASSGLRGQGPLDEQFF
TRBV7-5	CVRSLVVKRYGYTF
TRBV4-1	CASSQVGQTAVGYTF
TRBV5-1	CASSPRGDRGRANYGYTF
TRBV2	CASINGGYYGYTF
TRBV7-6	CASSLLTGGLGETQYF
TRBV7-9	CASSFDRTGGSEAFF
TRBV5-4	CASSPTGSLGYTF
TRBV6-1	CASSESPGFYEQYF